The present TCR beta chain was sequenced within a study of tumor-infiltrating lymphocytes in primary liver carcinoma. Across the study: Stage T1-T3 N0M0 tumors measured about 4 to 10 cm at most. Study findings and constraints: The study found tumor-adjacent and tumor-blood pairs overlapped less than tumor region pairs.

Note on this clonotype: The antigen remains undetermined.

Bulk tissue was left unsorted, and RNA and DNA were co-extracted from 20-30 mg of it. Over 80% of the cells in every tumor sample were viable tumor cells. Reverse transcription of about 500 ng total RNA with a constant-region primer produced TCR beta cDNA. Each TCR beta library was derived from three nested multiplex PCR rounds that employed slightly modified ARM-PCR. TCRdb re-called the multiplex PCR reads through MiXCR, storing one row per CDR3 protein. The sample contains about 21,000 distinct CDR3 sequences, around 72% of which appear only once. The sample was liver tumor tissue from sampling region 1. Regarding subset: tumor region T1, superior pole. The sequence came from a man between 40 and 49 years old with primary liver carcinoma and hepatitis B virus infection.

Here the CDR3 reads CASSPQREGLGKQYF. CDR3 nucleotide sequence: TGTGCCAGTAGCCCCCAGCGGGAGGGATTGGGTAAGCAGTACTTC. This sequence joins TRBV11-2 and TRBJ2-1; 10 bases fit TRBD2. The J call is in doubt because the DNA end fits TRBJ2-7 better. The CDR3 is made up of 15 amino acids. Germline values: CDR1 SGHAT, CDR2 FQNNGV.